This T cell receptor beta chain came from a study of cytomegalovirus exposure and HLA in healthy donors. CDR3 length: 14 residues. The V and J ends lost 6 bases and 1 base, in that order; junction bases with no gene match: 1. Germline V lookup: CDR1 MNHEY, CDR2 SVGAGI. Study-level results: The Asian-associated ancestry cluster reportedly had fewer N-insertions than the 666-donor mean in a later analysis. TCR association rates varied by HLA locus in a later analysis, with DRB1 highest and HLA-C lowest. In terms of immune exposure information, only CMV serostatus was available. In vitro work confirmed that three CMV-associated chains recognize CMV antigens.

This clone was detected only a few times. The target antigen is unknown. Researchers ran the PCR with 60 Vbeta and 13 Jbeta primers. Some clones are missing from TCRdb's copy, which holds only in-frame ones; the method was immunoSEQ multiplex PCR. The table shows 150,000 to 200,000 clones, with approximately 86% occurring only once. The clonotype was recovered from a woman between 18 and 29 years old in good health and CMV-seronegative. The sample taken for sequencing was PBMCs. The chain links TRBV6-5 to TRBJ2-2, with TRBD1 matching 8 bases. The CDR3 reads CASRGQGNTGELFF. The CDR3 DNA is TGTGCCAGCAGAGGACAGGGGAACACCGGGGAGCTGTTTTTT.